The 26 T cell receptor beta chains below come from one sample, sequenced in a study of CD8+CD57+ T cells in acquired aplastic anemia. CDR3 and TCR beta VDJ profiling relied on genomic DNA as the template. Each CDR3 protein gets one entry after TCRdb re-called the reads with MiXCR. The sample holds about 270,000 distinct CDR3 sequences, 55% to 65% seen once. Sequenced sample: sorted CD4+, CD8+, or CD8+CD57+ T cells (not recorded which) from PBMCs. These receptors were collected from a human donor with severe aplastic anemia or a healthy control (not recorded which).

To note about this clonotype: At one of its ends the junction is not consistent with the germline gene, which may arise from a read error. This chain joins TRBV7-9 and TRBJ2-5; 7 bases match TRBD1. CDR3 length: 16 amino acids. Per the germline V gene, CDR1 is SEHNR and CDR2 is FQNEAQ (reference sequence). The CDR3 coding sequence is TGCACCAGCAGCTTATTACCAAGGGACAGTAATCGACCCCAGTACTTC. The encoded protein is CTSSLLPRDSNRPQYF. Together with reference TRBV7-9 and TRBJ2-5, the CDR3 gives the full variable domain: DTGVSQNPRHKITKRGQNVTFRCDPISEHNRLYWYRQTLGQGPEFLTYFQNEAQLEKSRLLSDRFSAERPKGSFSTLEIQRTEQGDSAMYLCTSSLLPRDSNRPQYFGPGTRLLVL.

The genes are TRBV5-1 and TRBJ2-7; TRBD2 might be the D (7 bases). The CDR3 length is 16 residues. Trimming took 4 bases from V and 7 from J, leaving 24 bases between them. Germline values: CDR1 SGHRS, CDR2 YFSETQ. The CDR3 nucleotides are TGCGCCAGCAGCGCAACCCTGACGGGGGGCGCGGGAGAGCAGTACTTC. Translating gives CASSATLTGGAGEQYF. The entire variable domain, with the rest obtained from reference TRBV5-1 and TRBJ2-7, is as follows: KAGVTQTPRYLIKTRGQQVTLSCSPISGHRSVSWYQQTPGQGLQFLFEYFSETQRNKGNFPGRFSGRQFSNSRSEMNVSTLELGDSALYLCASSATLTGGAGEQYFGPGTRLTVT.

This clonotype has at least ten counts. The rearrangement links TRBV6-6 to TRBJ1-1; D is possibly TRBD1 (5 bases). Trimming shortened V by 8 bases and J by 0 bases, and 7 bases separated the two germline ends. From germline, CDR1 is MNHNY and CDR2 SVGAGI (reference sequence). The CDR3 length is 12 residues. The CDR3 loop is CASQGLNTEAFF. DNA for the CDR3: TGTGCCAGCCAGGGCCTGAACACTGAAGCTTTCTTT.

The V call is TRBV25-1, the J call TRBJ2-3; D not certain. CDR1 MGHDK and CDR2 SYGVNS come from the germline V gene. V was cut by 7 bases and J by 6 bases, with 8 bases left in between. This CDR3 is built from 11 residues. CDR3 sequence: CASILGDTQYF. The CDR3 DNA is TGTGCCAGCATCCTGGGTGATACGCAGTATTTT.

This clonotype was observed many times. The V call is TRBV15, the J call TRBJ2-7; D gene uncertain. The germline V gene has CDR1 LNHNV and CDR2 YYDKDF (reference sequence). The CDR3 consists of 15 residues. V gave up 0 bases and J gave up 10 bases, with 19 bases separating them. For the CDR3, the DNA is TGTGCCACCAGCAGAGAAACCGGCCGGAAGCACTCTCAGTACTTC. Its translation is CATSRETGRKHSQYF.

This clonotype has at least ten counts. The genes are TRBV20-1 and TRBJ1-1; possibly TRBD1 for D (6 bases). The CDR3 length is 13 residues. CDR1 and CDR2 (germline): DFQATT, SNEGSKA (reference sequence). Trimming removed 5 bases from V and 3 bases from J, with 13 bases in between. The CDR3 sequence: CSAREGGHTEAFF. The CDR3 DNA reads TGCAGTGCTCGCGAAGGGGGGCACACTGAAGCTTTCTTT.

This chain connects TRBV10-3 to TRBJ1-5; D unclear. Trimming stripped 3 bases from V and 7 bases from J, with 7 bases between. The CDR3 totals 12 residues. Germline V gives CDR1 ENHRY, CDR2 SYGVKD. The CDR3 coding sequence is TGTGCCATCAGTGAAGCAGGCCAGCCCCAGCATTTT. Translation: CAISEAGQPQHF.

At least ten counts were recorded for this clonotype. DNA for the CDR3: TGTGCCAGCAGTTACGTGAAGAATCAGCCCCAGCATTTT. Its protein product is CASSYVKNQPQHF. The rearrangement joins TRBV6-5 to TRBJ1-5; D remains ambiguous. Germline CDR1 and CDR2: MNHEY and SVGAGI. The CDR3 is made up of 13 amino acids. Trimming removed 2 bases at V and 4 bases at J, with 6 bases between.

In its sample, this clonotype was seen once. The chain joins TRBV10-3 to TRBJ1-2, with D perhaps matching TRBD1 (6 bases). Germline CDR1 ENHRY, CDR2 SYGVKD. The CDR3 is 12 amino acids. V was pared by 10 bases and J by 7 bases, with 16 bases between. The CDR3 sequence is CASVNRDRGYTF. In nucleotides, the CDR3 is TGTGCCAGTGTTAACAGGGATCGTGGCTACACCTTC.

The rearrangement links TRBV2 to TRBJ2-5; D unresolved. This CDR3 comprises 12 residues. The V gene's germline CDR1 is SNHLY and CDR2 FYNNEI. V was clipped by 3 bases and J by 5 bases, with 7 bases between them. The CDR3 bases are TGTGCCAGCAGTGAGCGGTGGGAGACCCAGTACTTC. This translates into CASSERWETQYF.

The J gene is TRBJ2-7, the V gene TRBV20-1; the D gene is possibly TRBD2 (6 bases). V was shortened by 6 bases and J by 3 bases, with 18 bases between the two germline ends. The germline gives CDR1 DFQATT, CDR2 SNEGSKA (reference sequence). This CDR3 has 14 residues. In DNA, the CDR3 is TGCAGTGCAGAAGGGGACTGGGGTTACTACGAGCAGTACTTC. The encoded protein is CSAEGDWGYYEQYF.

The chain links TRBV20-1 to TRBJ2-1; D possibly corresponds to TRBD2 (5 bases). Trimming pared 6 bases from V and 8 bases from J, leaving 20 bases between. Germline V gene sequence: CDR1 DFQATT, CDR2 SNEGSKA (reference sequence). The CDR3 sequence is 14 residues long. The CDR3 loop is CSASGLAHWDEQFF. The DNA of the CDR3 is TGCAGTGCAAGTGGGCTAGCCCACTGGGATGAGCAGTTCTTC.

The CDR3 loop reads CASSIDLGGTGNTIYF. The DNA for the CDR3 is TGTGCCAGTAGTATAGATTTAGGAGGGACCGGAAACACCATATATTTT. J is TRBJ1-3 and V is TRBV19; D possibly corresponds to TRBD1 (5 bases). The CDR3 sequence is 16 residues long. Trimming pared 0 bases from V and 4 bases from J, leaving 13 bases between. The germline V gene encodes CDR1 LNHDA and CDR2 SQIVND (reference sequence). Using reference TRBV19 and TRBJ1-3 for the parts outside the CDR3, the full variable domain is DGGITQSPKYLFRKEGQNVTLSCEQNLNHDAMYWYRQDPGQGLRLIYYSQIVNDFQKGDIAEGYSVSREKKESFPLTVTSAQKNPTAFYLCASSIDLGGTGNTIYFGEGSWLTVV.

This chain uses TRBV2 with TRBJ2-2; the D is unclear. CDR1 and CDR2 from the germline V gene are SNHLY and FYNNEI. V was cut by 8 bases and J by 3 bases, with 13 bases left in between. The CDR3 length is 14 residues. The CDR3 nucleotides are TGTGCCAGCTTAGGGCCTAGTCACACCGGGGAGCTGTTTTTT. Protein: CASLGPSHTGELFF. Full variable domain (rest looked up from reference TRBV2 and TRBJ2-2): EPEVTQTPSHQVTQMGQEVILRCVPISNHLYFYWYRQILGQKVEFLVSFYNNEISEKSEIFDDQFSVERPDGSNFTLKIRSTKLEDSAMYFCASLGPSHTGELFFGEGSRLTVL.

This chain uses TRBV29-1 with TRBJ2-7; tentatively, D is TRBD2 (5 bases). Germline loops: CDR1 SQVTM, CDR2 ANQGSEA. CDR3 length equals 13 residues. V was cut by 7 bases and J by 7 bases, with 20 bases left in between. The CDR3 sequence is CSAMPSGSNEQYF. DNA of the CDR3: TGCAGCGCCATGCCCTCGGGGAGTAATGAGCAGTACTTC.

This clonotype was counted ten times or more. The V call is TRBV20-1, the J call TRBJ1-5; 7 bases are a match to TRBD1. The length of the CDR3 is 14 residues. The germline gives CDR1 DFQATT, CDR2 SNEGSKA (reference sequence). V shed 4 bases and J 0 bases; nucleotides not matched to a gene: 3. CDR3 DNA: TGCAGTGCTATGACAGGGTTTAGCAATCAGCCCCAGCATTTT. This gives the protein CSAMTGFSNQPQHF.

This clonotype was counted at least ten times. The V gene is TRBV13, the J gene TRBJ2-7; 7 nucleotides align to TRBD1. V trimming: 5 bases; J trimming: 6 bases; junction bases outside the gene matches: 7. The germline V gene encodes CDR1 PRHDT and CDR2 FYEKMQ (reference sequence). CDR3 length: 13 amino acids. CDR3 sequence (DNA): TGTGCCAGCAGCAAACAGGGGACACTCGAGCAGTACTTC. Translated: CASSKQGTLEQYF.

The CDR3, as DNA: TGCGCCAGCACGACCGGGCTAGCGGGAACTGAGCAGTTCTTC. Amino acids: CASTTGLAGTEQFF. The chain couples TRBV5-1 to TRBJ2-1, with 9 bases identical to TRBD2. The CDR3 spans 14 residues. The germline V gene has CDR1 SGHRS and CDR2 YFSETQ. The junction had 10 bases not matched to a gene; V was cut back by 6 bases and J by 9 bases.

J is TRBJ2-7 and V is TRBV15, with D possibly called TRBD1 or TRBD2 (5 bases each). V lost 5 bases and J 2 bases, leaving 22 bases between the germline ends. This CDR3 has 17 amino acids. Germline assignment: CDR1 LNHNV and CDR2 YYDKDF (reference sequence). In DNA form, the CDR3 reads TGTGCCACCAGCTCCAAACCCTGGGGGACCGGTGCCTACGAGCAGTACTTC. Translating it yields CATSSKPWGTGAYEQYF.

This clonotype was seen a handful of times. The V gene is TRBV7-8, the J gene TRBJ2-7; the match to TRBD2 covers 7 bases. J lost 3 bases, V lost 3 bases, and 5 bases had no gene match. CDR3 length: 14 residues. Germline V gene sequence: CDR1 SGHVS, CDR2 FQNEAQ. CDR3 DNA sequence: TGTGCCAGCAGCTTCGGCGGCGGGGGCTACGAGCAGTACTTC. As protein: CASSFGGGGYEQYF.

This clonotype was seen repeatedly, ten times or more. The junction differs from germline at one of its ends, possibly a read error. The chain uses TRBV4-3 and TRBJ1-5, with 10 positions matching TRBD1. The CDR3 has 15 amino acids. Germline V gene sequence: CDR1 LGHNA, CDR2 YSLEER. CDR3 protein: CASSQDRGSNQPQHF. For the CDR3, the DNA is TGTGCCAGCAGCCAGGACAGGGGGAGCAATCAGCCCCAGCATTTT.

This clonotype was seen only once. V gene TRBV4-2 combines with J gene TRBJ2-5; D may match TRBD1 or TRBD2 (6 bases each). The V end lost 5 bases, the J end lost 9 bases, and 19 bases lay between the germline ends. Germline CDR1 LGHNA, CDR2 YNFKEQ. The CDR3 runs to 14 residues. CDR3 DNA: TGTGCCAGCAGCTTAGATGGAGGGGGTCAGCCCCAGTACTTC. It specifies CASSLDGGGQPQYF.

The chain employs TRBV9 and TRBJ1-1, with D possibly being TRBD1 (6 bases). V was clipped by 3 bases and J by 5 bases, with 11 bases between them. CDR3 length: 13 amino acids. The germline V gene encodes CDR1 SGDLS and CDR2 YYNGEE. DNA of the CDR3: TGTGCCAGCAGCGATATAGGGGGAACTGAAGCTTTCTTT. Translated, it gives CASSDIGGTEAFF.

This clonotype has at least ten counts. The chain uses TRBV5-1 and TRBJ2-3; 7 nucleotides align to TRBD1. The CDR3 sequence is 19 residues long. Per germline, CDR1 SGHRS and CDR2 YFSETQ. J lost 1 base, V lost 4 bases, and 18 bases had no gene match. DNA for the CDR3: TGCGCCAGCAGCCCCCGGGACAGAGGGGGCTTGAAGCGCACAGATACGCAGTATTTT. Residues: CASSPRDRGGLKRTDTQYF.

This clonotype was seen repeatedly, ten times or more. The J gene is TRBJ1-2, the V gene TRBV2; D gene ambiguous. Germline-derived CDR1 and CDR2 are SNHLY and FYNNEI. The CDR3 is 13 amino acids. The V gene lost 7 bases and the J gene lost 4 bases, with 13 bases spanning the gap. CDR3 nucleotide sequence: TGTGCCAGCAAAAGCGGACGGTCCTATGGCTACACCTTC. As protein: CASKSGRSYGYTF.

The gene calls are TRBV10-3 and TRBJ1-4; D is unclear. The CDR3 spans 13 residues. CDR1 ENHRY and CDR2 SYGVKD come from the germline V gene. V lost 2 bases to trimming and J lost 7 bases, with 8 bases between them. In DNA, the CDR3 is TGTGCCATCAGTGAGGGGTCCGGTGAAAAACTGTTTTTT. Its translation: CAISEGSGEKLFF.